This T cell receptor beta chain is drawn from a study of shared clonotypes between healthy human individuals. CDR3 size: 13 residues. Per germline, CDR1 MDHEN and CDR2 SYDVKM. The V end lost 5 bases, the J end lost 3 bases, and 11 bases lay between the germline ends. Terminally differentiated effector memory CD45RA+ cells were excluded from the naive CD8 cells, which were CD45RO-negative and positively selected for CCR7. Source study methods: ImmunoSEQ only sent back junction sequences with no quality scores, so filtering was done differently. Only in-frame clones appear in the TCRdb table, and some are missing; sequencing was by immunoSEQ multiplex PCR. V and J calls and clone size come straight from that table; D and trimming were deduced from the DNA. Of roughly 2,000,000 clones listed, over 85% are singletons.

This clonotype was sampled from a man younger than 35 in good health. Some clones in this sample may be carry-over from other donors' samples. The sequencing input was naive CD8+ T cells from PBMCs. This chain connects TRBV28 to TRBJ2-7, with D perhaps being TRBD1 or TRBD2 (5 bases each). This CDR3 reads CASSPGAHYEQYF. The CDR3, as DNA: TGTGCCAGCAGTCCCGGGGCTCACTACGAGCAGTACTTC.